The 22 T cell receptor beta chains listed next were all sequenced from one sample in a study of OX40 agonist ivuxolimab in advanced cancers. Libraries were prepared by immunoSEQ multiplex PCR; TCRdb keeps only in-frame clonotypes and omits some of them. In the table there are 50,000 to 65,000 clones, over 80% of which are singletons. The input for sequencing was CD4+ or CD8+ T cells sorted from blood, taken in a trial of the OX40 agonist ivuxolimab. These receptors all stem from an adult with an advanced solid tumor such as melanoma, head and neck, liver or kidney cancer.

This sequence joins TRBV19 and TRBJ2-7, with D unresolved. The V end was cut by 1 base, the J end by 7 bases, with 14 bases between. Germline CDR1 and CDR2: LNHDA and SQIVND (reference sequence). The CDR3 extends over 14 amino acids. CDR3 DNA sequence: TGTGCCAGTAGTATAGGCGCGCTTCCCCGAGAGCAGTACGTC. Translation gives CASSIGALPREQYV.

The chain has TRBV30 and TRBJ1-1; 7 bases align to TRBD1. Germline V gene data show CDR1 as GTSNPN and CDR2 as SVGIG (reference sequence). Trimming cost V 0 bases and J 1 base; bases outside gene matches: 2. CDR3 length: 14 amino acids. CDR3 amino acids: CAWSVQGRNTEAFF. CDR3 DNA sequence: TGTGCCTGGAGTGTACAGGGGAGGAACACTGAAGCTTTCTTT.

This clone was detected only a few times. This sequence joins TRBV5-8 and TRBJ1-2; D perhaps matches TRBD1 (5 bases). Germline loops: CDR1 SGHTS, CDR2 YDEGEE. The CDR3 is 16 residues long. The V and J ends lost 7 bases and 2 bases respectively, with 21 bases between them. CDR3 amino acids: CASGLYRSGPNYGYTF. For the CDR3, the DNA is TGTGCCAGCGGCCTTTACCGTTCGGGGCCGAACTATGGCTACACCTTC.

The chain recombines TRBV25-1 with TRBJ2-5; 9 bases are shared with TRBD2. CDR3 size: 15 residues. From germline, CDR1 is MGHDK and CDR2 SYGVNS. The junction had 5 bases not matched to a gene; V was cut back by 3 bases and J by 3 bases. Written as DNA, the CDR3 is TGTGCCAGCAGTGATTCGCTAGCGGGGAAAGAGACCCAGTACTTC. Protein product: CASSDSLAGKETQYF.

The chain employs TRBV27 and TRBJ2-5, with 7 bases lining up with TRBD2. Germline V lookup: CDR1 MNHEY, CDR2 SMNVEV (reference sequence). This CDR3 comprises 14 residues. V lost 3 bases to trimming and J lost 9 bases; unmatched junction nucleotides: 10. CDR3 DNA sequence: TGTGCCAGCAGTTTTCGCGGGAGCGGGAAGGCCCAGTACTTC. This gives the protein CASSFRGSGKAQYF.

This clone was seen just once. The J gene is TRBJ1-1, the V gene TRBV6-6, with no clear D. Germline CDR1 reads MNHNY; CDR2 reads SVGAGI (reference sequence). Trimming left V 6 bases short and J 0 bases short, with 14 bases between. The CDR3 loop spans 15 amino acids. The CDR3 DNA sequence: TGTGCCAGCAGCCCAGGCTTTCACATGAACACTGAAGCTTTCTTT. This sequence encodes CASSPGFHMNTEAFF.

The chain joins TRBV7-9 to TRBJ2-2; D remains ambiguous. Germline CDR1 is SEHNR and CDR2 is FQNEAQ (reference sequence). CDR3 length: 13 amino acids. With 2 bases removed from V and 6 bases from J, the gap between germline ends came to 7 bases. The CDR3 DNA sequence: TGTGCCAGCAGCTTACCGGTCCCCGGGGAGCTGTTTTTT. Amino acids: CASSLPVPGELFF.

The chain links TRBV18 to TRBJ2-7, with D possibly being TRBD2 (6 bases). CDR3 length equals 12 residues. Trimming took 4 bases from V and 12 from J, leaving 16 bases between them. The germline gives CDR1 KGHSH, CDR2 LQKENI. CDR3: CASSLRDSQWYF. The CDR3 DNA reads as TGTGCCAGCTCACTTCGGGACTCTCAGTGGTACTTC.

The rearrangement links TRBV28 to TRBJ2-1; D gene uncertain. Looked up from germline, CDR1 is MDHEN and CDR2 is SYDVKM. This CDR3 has 12 amino acids. V was trimmed by 5 bases and J by 3 bases, leaving 5 bases between them. The CDR3 is CASSRVYNEQFF. CDR3 coding DNA: TGTGCCAGCAGTCGAGTCTACAATGAGCAGTTCTTC.

This clone was seen a handful of times. The chain joins TRBV5-1 to TRBJ2-3, with D possibly TRBD1 on 6 matching bases. The ends were cut back, 0 bases at V and 2 bases at J, with 10 bases in the middle. CDR3 length: 15 amino acids. Germline CDR1 SGHRS, CDR2 YFSETQ. The CDR3 reads CASSLAGDHTDTQYF. CDR3 in DNA: TGCGCCAGCAGCTTGGCAGGGGACCACACAGATACGCAGTATTTT.

The chain is built from TRBV27 and TRBJ2-1, with 7 bases matching TRBD1. There are 14 residues in the CDR3. V shed 5 bases and J 7 bases; nucleotides not matched to a gene: 8. Germline V gene lookup returns CDR1 MNHEY and CDR2 SMNVEV (reference sequence). CDR3 DNA sequence: TGTGCCAGCAGTCTCCCAGGGGGTCATAATGAGCAGTTCTTC. It codes for CASSLPGGHNEQFF.

The rearrangement joins TRBV9 to TRBJ2-1; D is unclear. Trimming took off 0 bases at V and 8 bases at J, with 12 bases between the two ends. The CDR3 has 14 residues. The V gene's germline CDR1 is SGDLS and CDR2 YYNGEE. This CDR3 reads CASSVEWSRDEQFF. The CDR3 bases are TGTGCCAGCAGCGTAGAGTGGTCTCGGGATGAGCAGTTCTTC.

The chain uses TRBV30 and TRBJ2-5; D ambiguous. The J call may be mistaken, given a closer DNA end match to TRBJ2-7. The germline CDR1 and CDR2 sequences are GTSNPN and SVGIG (reference sequence). This CDR3 is built from 15 residues. The CDR3 bases are TGTGCCTGGAGTGTACCCAGACTCCTTTCTCTCGAGCAGTACTTC. This sequence encodes CAWSVPRLLSLEQYF.

CDR3 DNA sequence: TGTGCCAGCAAAGAGTACCCAGGATCCACCGGGGAGCTGTTTTTT. It yields the protein CASKEYPGSTGELFF. This chain uses TRBV6-1 with TRBJ2-2; D uncertain. Germline lookup yields CDR1 MNHNS and CDR2 SASEGT. Trimming removed 7 bases at V and 4 bases at J, with 16 bases between. The CDR3 is 15 amino acids.

This clone has just one count. The chain carries TRBV28 and TRBJ2-1; TRBD1 matches 7 bases. The CDR3 has 13 residues. The germline V gene has CDR1 MDHEN and CDR2 SYDVKM. Germline trimming cut 5 bases from V and 4 bases from J; bases unmatched to any gene: 2. DNA of the CDR3: TGTGCCAGCAGTCTGGGACAGTACAATGAGCAGTTCTTC. As protein: CASSLGQYNEQFF.

The V call is TRBV21-1, the J call TRBJ1-1; the D segment call TRBD1 is taken from the table without a DNA check. TRBV21-1 is a documented pseudogene. This CDR3 spans 14 amino acids. Here the CDR3 reads CAGFTPRKNTEAFF. Written as DNA, the CDR3 is TGTGCCGGCTTTACCCCCAGAAAGAACACTGAAGCTTTCTTT.

The CDR3 nucleotides read TGTGCCAGCAGCTACGCCGCCGGGGATACGCAGTATTTT. It is translated as CASSYAAGDTQYF. V is TRBV7-3 and J is TRBJ2-3; no clear D. The CDR3 length is 13 residues. Germline assignment: CDR1 SGHTA and CDR2 FQGTGA. V was trimmed by 4 bases and J by 6 bases, leaving 11 bases between them.

The chain couples TRBV13 to TRBJ2-2; 7 bases align to TRBD2. The CDR3 extends over 16 amino acids. The ends lost 0 bases at V and 1 base at J; junction bases unmatched: 2. Germline lookup yields CDR1 PRHDT and CDR2 FYEKMQ (reference sequence). Written as DNA, the CDR3 is TGTGCCAGCAGCTTAGGTCGCGGGGGGAACACCGGGGAGCTGTTTTTT. This translates into CASSLGRGGNTGELFF.

This chain uses TRBV6-5 with TRBJ2-2; no firm D call. With 0 bases removed from V and 1 base from J, the gap between germline ends came to 6 bases. The CDR3 spans 15 residues. Germline CDR1 reads MNHEY; CDR2 reads SVGAGI. The CDR3 bases are TGTGCCAGCAGTTACTCGTGGGGGAACACCGGGGAGCTGTTTTTT. It is translated as CASSYSWGNTGELFF.

The genes are TRBV10-3 and TRBJ2-7; D not certain. Trimming left V 6 bases short and J 3 bases short, with 6 bases between. CDR1 ENHRY and CDR2 SYGVKD come from the germline V gene. The CDR3 length is 11 residues. The CDR3 loop reads CAISVNYEQYF. In DNA, the CDR3 is TGTGCCATCAGCGTAAACTACGAGCAGTACTTC.

J is TRBJ1-6 and V is TRBV19; 11 nucleotides align to TRBD1. CDR1 is LNHDA and CDR2 is SQIVND in the germline V gene (reference sequence). The V gene end was trimmed by 3 bases and the J gene end by 8 bases; junction bases not matched to a gene: 6. The CDR3 has 16 residues. CDR3 DNA sequence: TGTGCCAGTAGTATGAGTCCGGGACAGGGGGATTCACCCCTCCACTTT. Its protein product is CASSMSPGQGDSPLHF.

Only a few counts were recorded for this clone. The chain couples TRBV27 to TRBJ2-5; TRBD2 agrees at 7 bases. With 5 bases clipped from V and 2 bases from J, the junction kept 14 bases outside the gene matches. The CDR3 is 17 residues long. Germline V gene sequence: CDR1 MNHEY, CDR2 SMNVEV (reference sequence). This CDR3 is CASSGRAASGIQETQYF. In DNA, the CDR3 is TGTGCCAGCAGTGGCAGGGCGGCTAGCGGTATTCAAGAGACCCAGTACTTC.